A single sample gave rise to the 10 T cell receptor beta chains below, sequenced in a study of OX40 agonist ivuxolimab in advanced cancers. Clones were read by immunoSEQ multiplex PCR, and TCRdb kept only the in-frame ones, dropping some. Here the sample spans more than 10,000 clones, about 81% being singletons. Sequences were derived from CD4+ or CD8+ T cells sorted from blood, sampled in a trial of the OX40 agonist ivuxolimab. Every receptor here comes from an adult with an advanced solid tumor such as melanoma, head and neck, liver or kidney cancer.

The chain joins TRBV5-3 to TRBJ1-2, with TRBD1 identical over 9 bases. TRBV5-3 is known as an ORF, though its function is uncertain. The CDR3 is made up of 12 amino acids. The V and J ends lost 8 bases and 4 bases, in that order; junction bases with no gene match: 3. The chain's CDR3 is CASRDRVYGYTF. In DNA, the CDR3 is TGTGCCAGTCGGGACAGGGTCTATGGCTACACCTTC.

This clone is medium-sized by share. The chain recombines TRBV5-7 with TRBJ2-7; D could derive from TRBD1 or TRBD2 (5 bases each). TRBV5-7 is recorded as an ORF, its role being uncertain. Trimming removed 4 bases from V and 0 bases from J, with 14 bases in between. The CDR3 runs to 15 residues. In DNA form, the CDR3 reads TGTGCCAGCAGCAACCGGGACCGATGCTCCTACGAGCAGTACTTC. Encoded protein: CASSNRDRCSYEQYF.

This clone was found once. The rearrangement uses TRBV7-9 and TRBJ2-3; D is unclear. The V gene's germline CDR1 is SEHNR and CDR2 FQNEAQ (reference sequence). The CDR3 has 14 residues. Trimming pared 7 bases from V and 0 bases from J, leaving 11 bases between. Here the CDR3 reads CASTPPASTDTQYF. For the CDR3, the DNA is TGTGCCAGCACCCCCCCAGCGAGCACAGATACGCAGTATTTT.

The chain is built from TRBV12-5 and TRBJ2-7, with a weak D call TRBD2 (5 bases). Deletions cut 3 bases from V and 4 bases from J, with 13 bases between. The germline V gene encodes CDR1 LGHNT and CDR2 FRNRAP. There are 14 residues in the CDR3. The CDR3 reads CASGFLGEGYEQYF. CDR3 DNA: TGTGCTAGTGGTTTCTTGGGAGAAGGATACGAGCAGTACTTC.

The V gene is TRBV7-8, the J gene TRBJ1-2; 7 bases are a match to TRBD1. The CDR3 contains 17 residues. From germline, CDR1 is SGHVS and CDR2 FQNEAQ. The V gene end was trimmed by 5 bases and the J gene end by 1 base; junction bases not matched to a gene: 13. The CDR3 reads CASSEWGMTGLNYGYTF. DNA of the CDR3: TGTGCCAGCAGCGAATGGGGGATGACAGGGCTTAACTATGGCTACACCTTC.

In its sample, this clone was seen once. The rearrangement links TRBV6-1 to TRBJ2-5; TRBD1 aligns across 8 bases. The V segment lost 8 bases and the J segment 1 base; nucleotides outside the gene matches: 6. Germline V lookup: CDR1 MNHNS, CDR2 SASEGT. This CDR3 spans 14 amino acids. The CDR3 spells CASDGDRFQETQYF. DNA for the CDR3: TGTGCCAGCGACGGGGACAGGTTCCAAGAGACCCAGTACTTC.

The chain recombines TRBV27 with TRBJ2-1, with D perhaps TRBD1 or TRBD2 (5 bases each). The ends were cut back, 6 bases at V and 15 bases at J, with 15 bases in the middle. The CDR3 has 11 residues. In germline, CDR1 is MNHEY, CDR2 SMNVEV (reference sequence). This chain's CDR3 is CASSPGTGRFF. CDR3 coding DNA: TGTGCCAGCAGCCCCGGGACGGGTCGGTTCTTC.

The rearrangement links TRBV19 to TRBJ2-7; D is unresolved. This CDR3 has 12 amino acids. Trimming stripped 7 bases from V and 1 base from J, with 8 bases between. Germline lookup yields CDR1 LNHDA and CDR2 SQIVND (reference sequence). The DNA for the CDR3 is TGTGCCAGTATGGGCGGATCCTACGAGCAGTACTTC. Its protein is CASMGGSYEQYF.

This clone was recorded only once. The CDR3 region is CASSKVSTAHEQYF. DNA of the CDR3: TGTGCCAGCAGCAAAGTTTCCACCGCCCACGAGCAGTACTTC. This chain uses TRBV21-1 with TRBJ2-7. TRBV21-1 is classified as a pseudogene. The CDR3 totals 14 residues.

The rearrangement uses TRBV19 and TRBJ2-6; 9 positions match TRBD1. Germline V gene sequence: CDR1 LNHDA, CDR2 SQIVND (reference sequence). This CDR3 is 16 amino acids long. The J segment lost 0 bases and the V segment lost 3 bases, leaving 0 bases of the junction unmatched. Written as DNA, the CDR3 is TGTGCCAGTAGTATGACAGGGGGCTCTGGGGCCAACGTCCTGACTTTC. Translation gives CASSMTGGSGANVLTF.